This T cell receptor (beta chain) was sequenced for a study of blood T cells in healthy people across ages. Study observations and caveats: It was the long-lived donors that had more naive CD4+ cells and higher diversity than aged donors. A roughly linear fall in TCR beta diversity per million T cells was seen with increasing age.

The study drew donors from healthy Caucasian individuals in Russia aged roughly 6 to 95. This clonotype was seen a handful of times. Its antigen is still unknown. The V end was cut by 2 bases, the J end by 9 bases, with 14 bases between. The length of the CDR3 is 14 residues. Germline V gene lookup returns CDR1 PRHDT and CDR2 FYEKMQ (reference sequence). PCR was performed a second time for roughly 6 to 12 cycles using a sample-barcoded 5' primer and a J-beta primer mix. TCRdb fed the 5' RACE reads into MiXCR, producing one record per CDR3 protein. The sample comprises roughly 500,000 distinct CDR3 sequences, about 25% of which are singletons, and under 20% rests with the top ten.

The sequence was collected from a woman aged 65 to 85 in good health. Sequencing was performed on blood. V gene TRBV13 combines with J gene TRBJ2-1, with D possibly TRBD1 on 5 matching bases. The CDR3 DNA follows: TGTGCCAGCAGCTTATATAGGGGATTGGGTGAGCAGTTCTTC. Translation gives CASSLYRGLGEQFF.